These 16 T cell receptor beta chains share one sample of origin, sequenced in a study of OX40 agonist ivuxolimab in advanced cancers. TCRdb's table, derived via immunoSEQ multiplex PCR, lists solely in-frame clones and lacks some. This table holds some 87,000 clones, roughly 84% found once. Sequencing was performed on CD4+ or CD8+ T cells sorted from blood, taken in a trial of the OX40 agonist ivuxolimab. The receptors shown here come from an adult with an advanced solid tumor such as melanoma, head and neck, liver or kidney cancer.

The chain links TRBV28 to TRBJ2-6, with D unclear. Looked up from germline, CDR1 is MDHEN and CDR2 is SYDVKM. V lost 5 bases and J lost 1, with 9 bases in between. The CDR3 length is 15 residues. CDR3 sequence reads: CASSNSASGANVLTF. Written as DNA, the CDR3 is TGTGCCAGCAGTAACTCAGCATCTGGGGCCAACGTCCTGACTTTC.

The rearrangement uses TRBV5-1 and TRBJ2-5; no definite D call. The tail of the sequence fits TRBJ2-7 better, so the J call may be wrong. This CDR3 has 13 residues. Germline V gene data show CDR1 as SGHRS and CDR2 as YFSETQ. Written as DNA, the CDR3 is TGCGCCAGCAGCTTGGACAGTGTCGGCGAGCAGTACTTC. This encodes CASSLDSVGEQYF.

The chain couples TRBV18 to TRBJ2-7, with D unresolved. V lost 5 bases and J 4 bases, leaving 9 bases between the germline ends. This CDR3 is 12 amino acids long. Germline CDR1 and CDR2: KGHSH and LQKENI. The CDR3 bases are TGTGCCAGCTCAGAAACAGTATACGAGCAGTACTTC. Translating gives CASSETVYEQYF.

The gene calls are TRBV5-6 and TRBJ2-7; 13 bases line up with TRBD2. V shed 0 bases and J 5 bases; nucleotides not matched to a gene: 11. The CDR3 consists of 18 residues. Germline CDR1 SGHDT, CDR2 YYEEEE. CDR3 DNA sequence: TGTGCCAGCAGCTTGGATTTTAGCACTAGCGGGAGGGGCAACGAGCAGTACTTC. This codes for CASSLDFSTSGRGNEQYF.

The chain's CDR3 is CASIARDRGQTEAFF. DNA for the CDR3: TGTGCCAGTATTGCCCGAGACAGGGGGCAAACTGAAGCTTTCTTT. The chain is built from TRBV19 and TRBJ1-1; 10 bases fit TRBD1. The CDR3 extends over 15 amino acids. CDR1 and CDR2 (germline): LNHDA, SQIVND (reference sequence). With 7 bases clipped from V and 5 bases from J, the junction kept 10 bases outside the gene matches.

The chain recombines TRBV11-2 with TRBJ2-7; TRBD1 might be the D (5 bases). Germline V gene data show CDR1 as SGHAT and CDR2 as FQNNGV. This CDR3 is built from 12 residues. Trimming removed 5 bases at V and 5 bases at J, with 10 bases between. The CDR3 nucleotides are TGTGCCAGCAGCCGAGACAGAGACGAGCAGTACTTC. Its translation is CASSRDRDEQYF. The full variable domain, with the rest looked up from reference TRBV11-2 and TRBJ2-7, is EAGVAQSPRYKIIEKRQSVAFWCNPISGHATLYWYQQILGQGPKLLIQFQNNGVVDDSQLPKDRFSAERLKGVDSTLKIQPAKLEDSAVYLCASSRDRDEQYFGPGTRLTVT.

V usage is TRBV6-5 and J usage is TRBJ1-1, with TRBD1 matching 7 bases. The CDR3 runs 15 residues. Germline CDR1 MNHEY, CDR2 SVGAGI. J was trimmed by 1 base and V by 6 bases; bases with no gene match: 8. The CDR3 DNA follows: TGTGCCAGCAGCCGCGGACAGGCCCAGAACACTGAAGCTTTCTTT. It translates to CASSRGQAQNTEAFF.

The rearrangement joins TRBV19 to TRBJ2-5, with D possibly being TRBD1 or TRBD2 (6 bases each). Germline V CDR1 and CDR2: LNHDA, SQIVND (reference sequence). The length of the CDR3 is 14 residues. The V end was cut by 3 bases, the J end by 5 bases, with 13 bases between. CDR3 sequence reads: CASSIRWGAETQYF. The CDR3 DNA reads TGTGCCAGTAGTATTCGATGGGGGGCCGAGACCCAGTACTTC.

This chain joins TRBV5-1 and TRBJ2-7; 8 bases fit TRBD2. The CDR3 sequence is 15 residues long. Germline CDR1 reads SGHRS; CDR2 reads YFSETQ. Trimming at V came to 4 bases and at J to 0 bases, leaving 6 bases not matched to a gene. The CDR3 DNA reads as TGCGCCAGCAGCCGGGAGGGCCCGAGCTCCTACGAGCAGTACTTC. It encodes CASSREGPSSYEQYF. The variable domain in full, completed from reference TRBV5-1 and TRBJ2-7, reads KAGVTQTPRYLIKTRGQQVTLSCSPISGHRSVSWYQQTPGQGLQFLFEYFSETQRNKGNFPGRFSGRQFSNSRSEMNVSTLELGDSALYLCASSREGPSSYEQYFGPGTRLTVT.

V is TRBV11-2 and J is TRBJ2-7; tentatively, D is TRBD1 (6 bases). CDR1 and CDR2 from the germline V gene are SGHAT and FQNNGV. V was cut by 3 bases and J by 1 base, with 13 bases left in between. This CDR3 has 15 amino acids. In nucleotides, the CDR3 is TGTGCCAGCAGCTTGGGGCCGGGACAATCCTACGAGCAGTACTTC. The encoded protein is CASSLGPGQSYEQYF.

In the case of this clone: One junction end does not reproduce the germline sequence, and a read error may be involved. V gene TRBV9 combines with J gene TRBJ2-5; D remains unclear. The length of the CDR3 is 13 residues. In germline, CDR1 is SGDLS, CDR2 YYNGEE. The CDR3 sequence is CASSVDTQDTQYF. The CDR3 region has the DNA TGTGCCAGCAGCGTCGACACGCAAGACACCCAGTACTTC.

The chain carries TRBV18 and TRBJ2-1; D might be TRBD1 or TRBD2, each matching 5 bases. Per germline, CDR1 KGHSH and CDR2 LQKENI. There are 18 residues in the CDR3. The V and J ends lost 3 bases and 0 bases respectively, with 18 bases between them. CDR3 sequence: CASSPGKRGPSSYNEQFF. Written as DNA, the CDR3 is TGTGCCAGCTCACCGGGTAAGAGGGGCCCAAGCTCCTACAATGAGCAGTTCTTC.

The chain uses TRBV5-4 and TRBJ2-2; the D gene is possibly TRBD2 (6 bases). The CDR3 consists of 14 residues. V lost 4 bases and J 3 bases, leaving 10 bases between the germline ends. From germline, CDR1 is SGHNT and CDR2 YYREEE (reference sequence). The CDR3 loop reads CASSRRVDTGELFF. DNA for the CDR3: TGTGCCAGCAGCCGGAGGGTAGACACCGGGGAGCTGTTTTTT.

This chain joins TRBV5-1 and TRBJ1-1; D may be TRBD1 (6 bases). The V and J ends lost 0 bases and 3 bases respectively, with 15 bases between them. The CDR3 is made up of 16 amino acids. In germline, CDR1 is SGHRS, CDR2 YFSETQ. The CDR3 protein is CASSLGSGAADTEAFF. In DNA, the CDR3 is TGCGCCAGCAGCTTGGGTTCGGGGGCCGCGGACACTGAAGCTTTCTTT.

The chain employs TRBV11-2 and TRBJ2-3; TRBD1 or TRBD2 may be the D gene (5 bases each). The V end was cut by 5 bases, the J end by 2 bases, with 11 bases between. CDR3 length: 14 amino acids. The germline V gene encodes CDR1 SGHAT and CDR2 FQNNGV. The CDR3: CASSRGPFTDTQYF. The CDR3 coding sequence is TGTGCCAGCAGCCGGGGACCCTTCACAGATACGCAGTATTTT.

The rearrangement links TRBV5-1 to TRBJ1-1; a possible D gene is TRBD1 (5 bases). The CDR3 runs to 15 residues. Per the germline V gene, CDR1 is SGHRS and CDR2 is YFSETQ. V was pared by 0 bases and J by 3 bases, with 12 bases between. The CDR3 nucleotides read TGCGCCAGCAGCTTGGCCTGGGGCCTGGACACTGAAGCTTTCTTT. This gives the protein CASSLAWGLDTEAFF.